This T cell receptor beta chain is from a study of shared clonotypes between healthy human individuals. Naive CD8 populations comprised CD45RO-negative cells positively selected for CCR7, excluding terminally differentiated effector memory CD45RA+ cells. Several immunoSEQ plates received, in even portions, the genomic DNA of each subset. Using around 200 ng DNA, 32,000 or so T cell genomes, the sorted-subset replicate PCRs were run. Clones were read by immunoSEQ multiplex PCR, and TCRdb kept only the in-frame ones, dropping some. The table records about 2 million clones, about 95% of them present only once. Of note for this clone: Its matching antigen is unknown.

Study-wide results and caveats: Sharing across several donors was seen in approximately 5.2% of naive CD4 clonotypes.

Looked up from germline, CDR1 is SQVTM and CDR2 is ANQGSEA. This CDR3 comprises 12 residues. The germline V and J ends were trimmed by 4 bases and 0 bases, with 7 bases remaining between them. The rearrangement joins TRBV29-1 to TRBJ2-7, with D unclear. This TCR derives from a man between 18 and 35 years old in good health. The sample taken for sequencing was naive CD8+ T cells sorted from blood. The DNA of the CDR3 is TGCAGCGTTGGTGGGAACTCCTACGAGCAGTACTTC. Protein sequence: CSVGGNSYEQYF.